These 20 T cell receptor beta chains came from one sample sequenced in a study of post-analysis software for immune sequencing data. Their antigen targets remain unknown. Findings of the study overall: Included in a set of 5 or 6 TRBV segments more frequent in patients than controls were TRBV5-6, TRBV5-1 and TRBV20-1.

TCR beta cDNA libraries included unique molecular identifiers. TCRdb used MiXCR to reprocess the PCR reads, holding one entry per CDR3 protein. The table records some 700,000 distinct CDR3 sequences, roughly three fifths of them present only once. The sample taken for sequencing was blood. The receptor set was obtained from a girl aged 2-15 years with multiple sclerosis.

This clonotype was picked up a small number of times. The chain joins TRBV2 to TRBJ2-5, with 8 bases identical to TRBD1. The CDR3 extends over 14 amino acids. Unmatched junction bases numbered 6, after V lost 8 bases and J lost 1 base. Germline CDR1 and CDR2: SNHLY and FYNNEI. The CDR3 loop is CASGRDRRQETQYF. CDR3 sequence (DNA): TGTGCCAGCGGACGGGACAGGCGCCAAGAGACCCAGTACTTC.

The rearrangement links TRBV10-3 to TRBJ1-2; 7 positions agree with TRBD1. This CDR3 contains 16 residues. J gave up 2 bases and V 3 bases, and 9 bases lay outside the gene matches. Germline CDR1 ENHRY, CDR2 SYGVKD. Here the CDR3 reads CAISDPDRALNYGYTF. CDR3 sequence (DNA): TGTGCCATCAGTGATCCAGACAGGGCCCTAAACTATGGCTACACCTTC.

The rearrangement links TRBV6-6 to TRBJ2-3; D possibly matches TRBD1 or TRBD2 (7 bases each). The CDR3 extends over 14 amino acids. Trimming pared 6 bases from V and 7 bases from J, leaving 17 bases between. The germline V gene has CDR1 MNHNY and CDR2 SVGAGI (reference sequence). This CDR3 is CASSRGGGENTQYF. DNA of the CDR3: TGTGCCAGCAGCAGGGGGGGGGGAGAGAATACGCAGTATTTT.

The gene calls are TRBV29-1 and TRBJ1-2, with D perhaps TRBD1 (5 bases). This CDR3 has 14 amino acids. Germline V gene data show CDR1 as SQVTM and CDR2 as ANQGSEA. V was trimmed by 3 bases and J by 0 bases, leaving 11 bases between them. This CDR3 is CSVEARGPNYGYTF. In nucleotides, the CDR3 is TGCAGCGTTGAGGCGAGGGGCCCTAACTATGGCTACACCTTC.

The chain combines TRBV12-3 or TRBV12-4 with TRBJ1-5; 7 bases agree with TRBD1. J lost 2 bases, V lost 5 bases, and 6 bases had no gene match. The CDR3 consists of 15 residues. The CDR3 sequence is CASSDSGTGNQPQHF. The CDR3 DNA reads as TGTGCCAGCAGTGATTCCGGGACAGGCAATCAGCCCCAGCATTTT.

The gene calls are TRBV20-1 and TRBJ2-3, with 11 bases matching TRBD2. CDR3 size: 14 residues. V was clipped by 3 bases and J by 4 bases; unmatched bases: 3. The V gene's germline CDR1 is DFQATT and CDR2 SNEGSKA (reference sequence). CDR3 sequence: CSARVAGGSDTQYF. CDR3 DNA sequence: TGCAGTGCTAGGGTAGCGGGAGGGTCAGATACGCAGTATTTT.

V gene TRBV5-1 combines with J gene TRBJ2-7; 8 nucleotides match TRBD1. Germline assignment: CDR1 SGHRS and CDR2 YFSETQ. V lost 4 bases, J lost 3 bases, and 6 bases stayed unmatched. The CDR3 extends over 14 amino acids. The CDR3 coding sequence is TGCGCCAGCAGCCAGGGGACAGGCCACTACGAGCAGTACTTC. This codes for CASSQGTGHYEQYF.

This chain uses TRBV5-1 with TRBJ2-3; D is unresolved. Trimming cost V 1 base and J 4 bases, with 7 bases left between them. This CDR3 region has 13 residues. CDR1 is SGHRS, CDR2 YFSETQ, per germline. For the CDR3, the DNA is TGCGCCAGCAGCTTGATAGCAGCAGATACGCAGTATTTT. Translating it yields CASSLIAADTQYF. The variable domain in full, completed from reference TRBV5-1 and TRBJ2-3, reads KAGVTQTPRYLIKTRGQQVTLSCSPISGHRSVSWYQQTPGQGLQFLFEYFSETQRNKGNFPGRFSGRQFSNSRSEMNVSTLELGDSALYLCASSLIAADTQYFGPGTRLTVL.

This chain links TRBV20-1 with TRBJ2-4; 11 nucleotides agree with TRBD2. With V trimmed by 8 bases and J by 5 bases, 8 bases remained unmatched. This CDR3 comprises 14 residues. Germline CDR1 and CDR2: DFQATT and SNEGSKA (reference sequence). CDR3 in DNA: TGCAGTAGATACTCGGGACTAGCGGAAAACATTCAGTACTTC. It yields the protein CSRYSGLAENIQYF.

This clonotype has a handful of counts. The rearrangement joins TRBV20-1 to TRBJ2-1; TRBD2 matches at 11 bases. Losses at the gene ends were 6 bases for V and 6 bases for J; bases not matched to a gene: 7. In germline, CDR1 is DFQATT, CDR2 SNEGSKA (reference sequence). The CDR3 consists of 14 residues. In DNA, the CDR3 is TGCAGTGCCATACTAGCGGGAGCCCCCAATGAGCAGTTCTTC. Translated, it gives CSAILAGAPNEQFF.

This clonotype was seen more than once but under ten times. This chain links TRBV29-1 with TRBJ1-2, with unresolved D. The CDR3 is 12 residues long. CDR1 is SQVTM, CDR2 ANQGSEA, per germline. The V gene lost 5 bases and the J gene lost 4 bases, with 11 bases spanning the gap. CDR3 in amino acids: CSVSETSYGYTF. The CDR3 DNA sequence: TGCAGCGTTTCGGAGACAAGCTATGGCTACACCTTC.

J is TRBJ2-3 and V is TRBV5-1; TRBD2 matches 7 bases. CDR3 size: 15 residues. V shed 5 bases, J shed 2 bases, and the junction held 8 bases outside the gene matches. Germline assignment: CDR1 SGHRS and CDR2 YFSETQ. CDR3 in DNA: TGCGCCAGCAGAGGACTAGATACTTCCACAGATACGCAGTATTTT. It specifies CASRGLDTSTDTQYF.

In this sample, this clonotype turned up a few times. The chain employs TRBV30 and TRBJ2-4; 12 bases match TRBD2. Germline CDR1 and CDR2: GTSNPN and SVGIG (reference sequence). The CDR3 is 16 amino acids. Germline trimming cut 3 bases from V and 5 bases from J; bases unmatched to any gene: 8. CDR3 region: CAWRRRLAGDENIQYF. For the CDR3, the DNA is TGTGCCTGGAGACGCCGACTAGCGGGAGACGAAAACATTCAGTACTTC.

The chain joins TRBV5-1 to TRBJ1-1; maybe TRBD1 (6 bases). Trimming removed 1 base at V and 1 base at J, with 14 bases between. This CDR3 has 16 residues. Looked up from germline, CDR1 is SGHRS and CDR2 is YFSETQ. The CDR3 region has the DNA TGCGCCAGCAGCTTGTATCCAGGGGAGGGGAACACTGAAGCTTTCTTT. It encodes CASSLYPGEGNTEAFF.

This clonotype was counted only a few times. The CDR3 nucleotides read TGCAGCGTTCGGACGGGGAAGAACACTGAAGCTTTCTTT. It is translated as CSVRTGKNTEAFF. The chain combines TRBV29-1 with TRBJ1-1; D uncertain. V dropped 5 bases and J dropped 1 base, with 11 bases sitting between them. Germline loops: CDR1 SQVTM, CDR2 ANQGSEA. The CDR3 runs 13 residues.

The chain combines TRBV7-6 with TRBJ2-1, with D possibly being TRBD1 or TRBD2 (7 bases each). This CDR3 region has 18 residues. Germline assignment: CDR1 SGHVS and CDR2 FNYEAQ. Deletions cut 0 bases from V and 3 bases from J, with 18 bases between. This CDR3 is CASSLATRGRGRYNEQFF. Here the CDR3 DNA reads TGTGCCAGCAGCTTAGCCACTAGAGGGAGGGGGCGCTACAATGAGCAGTTCTTC.

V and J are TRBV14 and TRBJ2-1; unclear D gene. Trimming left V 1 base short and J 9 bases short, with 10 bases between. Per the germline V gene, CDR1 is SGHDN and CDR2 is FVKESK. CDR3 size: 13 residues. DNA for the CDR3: TGTGCCAGCAGCCAAGGACCCCGTACTGAGCAGTTCTTC. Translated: CASSQGPRTEQFF. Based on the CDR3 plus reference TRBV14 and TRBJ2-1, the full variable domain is EAGVTQFPSHSVIEKGQTVTLRCDPISGHDNLYWYRRVMGKEIKFLLHFVKESKQDESGMPNNRFLAERTGGTYSTLKVQPAELEDSGVYFCASSQGPRTEQFFGPGTRLTVL.

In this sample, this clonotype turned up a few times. Here the CDR3 reads CASSTAGGYYEQYF. The CDR3 nucleotides read TGTGCCAGCAGTACAGCGGGAGGGTACTACGAGCAGTACTTC. The chain is built from TRBV6-5 and TRBJ2-7; 10 positions agree with TRBD2. The CDR3 contains 14 residues. The J segment lost 3 bases and the V segment lost 5 bases, leaving 4 bases of the junction unmatched. The germline V gene encodes CDR1 MNHEY and CDR2 SVGAGI.

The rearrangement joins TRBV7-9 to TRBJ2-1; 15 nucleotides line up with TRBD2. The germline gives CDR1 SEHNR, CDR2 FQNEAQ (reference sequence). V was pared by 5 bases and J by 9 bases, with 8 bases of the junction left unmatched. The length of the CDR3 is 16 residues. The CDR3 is CASSPRTSGGAGEQFF. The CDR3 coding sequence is TGTGCCAGCAGCCCCCGGACTAGCGGGGGGGCCGGTGAGCAGTTCTTC.

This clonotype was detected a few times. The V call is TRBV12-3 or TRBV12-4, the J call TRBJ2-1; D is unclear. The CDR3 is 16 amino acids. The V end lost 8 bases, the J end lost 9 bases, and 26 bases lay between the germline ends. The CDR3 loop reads CASFDPLRPGLAEQFF. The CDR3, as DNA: TGTGCCAGCTTTGACCCCTTACGTCCAGGTTTGGCTGAGCAGTTCTTC.